The 20 T cell receptor beta chains below were found in one sample sequenced in a study of beta chain features in type 1 diabetes. No antigens are known for them. The study reverse transcribed the entire isolated RNA, so it sequenced expressed TCRB transcripts. Assay used: immunoSEQ multiplex PCR; TCRdb lists only in-frame clones, some missing. The sample shows hundreds of thousands of clones, over 12% of them seen only once. Overall study results and limits: Type 1 diabetes patients had TCRB CDR3s that were shorter (moderately but significantly so) in all four CD4+ subsets.

The material sequenced was naive CD4+ T cells from blood. The receptor set was obtained from a young man with type 1 diabetes.

This clone was found a few times. The rearrangement uses TRBV30 and TRBJ2-5; TRBD2 aligns across 12 bases. Germline V gene sequence: CDR1 GTSNPN, CDR2 SVGIG (reference sequence). J gave up 4 bases and V 5 bases, and 5 bases lay outside the gene matches. CDR3 length: 14 residues. The CDR3 region has the DNA TGTGCCTGGCGACTAGCGGGAGTAGCAGAGACCCAGTACTTC. Its translation is CAWRLAGVAETQYF.

This chain joins TRBV19 and TRBJ2-3; the D is unclear. The CDR3 sequence is 14 residues long. Per germline, CDR1 LNHDA and CDR2 SQIVND (reference sequence). Trimming left V 6 bases short and J 6 bases short, with 16 bases between. The CDR3 DNA reads as TGTGCCAGTAGCCTACCCAATAGGGCCGATACGCAGTATTTT. It translates to CASSLPNRADTQYF.

This chain links TRBV2 with TRBJ1-2; tentatively, D is TRBD1 (5 bases). The CDR3 contains 15 residues. V was clipped by 3 bases and J by 5 bases, with 16 bases between them. Germline lookup yields CDR1 SNHLY and CDR2 FYNNEI. Here the CDR3 reads CASSDARQTLYGYTF. The CDR3 DNA reads TGTGCCAGCAGTGACGCGAGACAGACTCTATATGGCTACACCTTC. Full variable domain (missing parts from reference TRBV2 and TRBJ1-2): EPEVTQTPSHQVTQMGQEVILRCVPISNHLYFYWYRQILGQKVEFLVSFYNNEISEKSEIFDDQFSVERPDGSNFTLKIRSTKLEDSAMYFCASSDARQTLYGYTFGSGTRLTVV.

This clone was seen a few times. CDR3 DNA: TGTGCCAGCACCTCGTTTAGGGGGAACACTGAAGCTTTCTTT. Encoded protein: CASTSFRGNTEAFF. V is TRBV5-6 and J is TRBJ1-1; tentative D call: TRBD1 (5 bases). The germline gives CDR1 SGHDT, CDR2 YYEEEE. The CDR3 contains 14 residues. Trimming removed 6 bases from V and 1 base from J, with 13 bases in between.

This clone has more than one count but fewer than ten. The chain has TRBV7-2 and TRBJ2-5, with 8 nucleotides matching TRBD2. Germline-derived CDR1 and CDR2 are SGHTA and FQGNSA. The trim removed 3 bases at V and 2 bases at J, leaving 2 bases unmatched. This CDR3 has 14 residues. The CDR3 DNA follows: TGTGCCAGCAGCTTTCAGCGGGGGCAAGAGACCCAGTACTTC. Translated, it gives CASSFQRGQETQYF.

This clone was recorded once. The rearrangement joins TRBV7-9 to TRBJ1-5; 10 bases are a match to TRBD1. V dropped 4 bases and J dropped 0; count of bases not matched to a gene: 9. Per the germline V gene, CDR1 is SEHNR and CDR2 is FQNEAQ (reference sequence). The CDR3 extends over 18 amino acids. The CDR3 nucleotides read TGTGCCAGCAGCTCCTGGACAGGGGGAGGATATAGCAATCAGCCCCAGCATTTT. Translated, it gives CASSSWTGGGYSNQPQHF.

The V and J genes are TRBV7-2 and TRBJ2-6, with a tentative D call TRBD1 (5 bases). This CDR3 is built from 17 residues. With 1 base removed from V and 3 bases from J, the gap between germline ends came to 13 bases. CDR1 is SGHTA, CDR2 FQGNSA, per germline. For the CDR3, the DNA is TGTGCCAGCAGCTTAGAAGGGGCGGTCTTTGGGGCCAACGTCCTGACTTTC. Its protein is CASSLEGAVFGANVLTF.

The chain links TRBV30 to TRBJ1-1; 8 bases fit TRBD1. With 1 base clipped from V and 5 bases from J, the junction kept 15 bases outside the gene matches. The germline V gene encodes CDR1 GTSNPN and CDR2 SVGIG (reference sequence). The length of the CDR3 is 17 residues. DNA for the CDR3: TGTGCCTGGAGTGCCTCGAGAGGAGGACAGGGTTGGACTGAAGCTTTCTTT. It translates to CAWSASRGGQGWTEAFF. Drawing the rest from reference TRBV30 and TRBJ1-1, the complete variable domain is SQTIHQWPATLVQPVGSPLSLECTVEGTSNPNLYWYRQAAGRGLQLLFYSVGIGQISSEVPQNLSASRPQDRQFILSSKKLLLSDSGFYLCAWSASRGGQGWTEAFFGQGTRLTVV.

The chain employs TRBV7-9 and TRBJ2-1; TRBD2 matches at 9 bases. V was pared by 4 bases and J by 1 base, with 5 bases of the junction left unmatched. The CDR3 covers 16 residues. Germline V gene data show CDR1 as SEHNR and CDR2 as FQNEAQ (reference sequence). The CDR3 loop is CASSSLAGVSYNEQFF. The CDR3 DNA sequence: TGTGCCAGCAGCTCCTTAGCGGGAGTGTCCTACAATGAGCAGTTCTTC.

This sequence joins TRBV29-1 and TRBJ1-1, with a weak D call TRBD1 (5 bases). The CDR3 has 12 residues. V shed 8 bases and J shed 0 bases, with 10 bases lying between them. The germline V gene has CDR1 SQVTM and CDR2 ANQGSEA. DNA for the CDR3: TGCAGCATGGGGGGGTTGAACACTGAAGCTTTCTTT. Amino acids: CSMGGLNTEAFF. The whole variable domain, remainder taken from reference TRBV29-1 and TRBJ1-1, is SAVISQKPSRDICQRGTSLTIQCQVDSQVTMMFWYRQQPGQSLTLIATANQGSEATYESGFVIDKFPISRPNLTFSTLTVSNMSPEDSSIYLCSMGGLNTEAFFGQGTRLTVV.

The count of this clone is one. The chain joins TRBV28 to TRBJ1-2; D gene ambiguous. This CDR3 comprises 12 residues. The V gene lost 6 bases and the J gene lost 6 bases, with 11 bases spanning the gap. CDR1 and CDR2 from the germline V gene are MDHEN and SYDVKM. In DNA form, the CDR3 reads TGTGCCAGCAGACTTAAGGGCCATGGCTACACCTTC. Translating it yields CASRLKGHGYTF.

The rearrangement uses TRBV5-1 and TRBJ1-1; D gene unclear. Trimming cost V 4 bases and J 1 base, with 5 bases left between them. Germline CDR1 and CDR2: SGHRS and YFSETQ. The CDR3 covers 12 residues. The CDR3 sequence is CASSAQNTEAFF. CDR3 in DNA: TGCGCCAGCAGCGCACAGAACACTGAAGCTTTCTTT.

The chain combines TRBV2 with TRBJ1-3; TRBD1 aligns across 8 bases. This CDR3 region has 15 residues. Germline lookup yields CDR1 SNHLY and CDR2 FYNNEI. The V segment lost 6 bases and the J segment 3 bases; nucleotides outside the gene matches: 7. The CDR3 here is CASRFDRGFGNTIYF. CDR3 coding DNA: TGTGCCAGCAGGTTTGACAGGGGCTTTGGAAACACCATATATTTT.

The chain is built from TRBV6-1 and TRBJ2-5, with D uncertain. Trimming left V 4 bases short and J 1 base short, with 7 bases between. This CDR3 spans 13 amino acids. The germline CDR1 and CDR2 sequences are MNHNS and SASEGT. The chain's CDR3 is CASSVSFQETQYF. Here the CDR3 DNA reads TGTGCCAGCAGTGTTAGTTTCCAAGAGACCCAGTACTTC.

The V gene is TRBV4-3, the J gene TRBJ1-4; no clear D gene. The CDR3 runs to 14 residues. Germline CDR1 reads LGHNA; CDR2 reads YSLEER. V gave up 1 base and J gave up 0 bases, with 3 bases separating them. CDR3 region: CASSQGATNEKLFF. The CDR3, as DNA: TGCGCCAGCAGCCAAGGAGCAACTAATGAAAAACTGTTTTTT.

This chain connects TRBV28 to TRBJ2-7, with a weak D call TRBD1 (6 bases). This CDR3 is 14 amino acids long. Germline CDR1 reads MDHEN; CDR2 reads SYDVKM. V gave up 5 bases and J gave up 5 bases, with 16 bases separating them. The CDR3 region is CASSPPPQGHEQYF. The CDR3 coding sequence is TGTGCCAGCAGTCCCCCCCCACAGGGCCACGAGCAGTACTTC.

Only a few counts were recorded for this clone. The rearrangement uses TRBV30 and TRBJ1-2; D is unclear. The CDR3 has 13 residues. Looked up from germline, CDR1 is GTSNPN and CDR2 is SVGIG (reference sequence). V was pared by 4 bases and J by 13 bases, with 22 bases between. CDR3 residues: CAWTTAGLRIVTF. In nucleotides, the CDR3 is TGTGCCTGGACAACAGCAGGACTCCGGATCGTCACCTTC.

This clone was counted only a few times. This sequence joins TRBV14 and TRBJ1-2, with 8 bases fitting TRBD1. V lost 0 bases to trimming and J lost 5 bases; unmatched junction nucleotides: 5. Germline V gene data show CDR1 as SGHDN and CDR2 as FVKESK. There are 15 residues in the CDR3. The CDR3: CASSQEDRARYGYTF. As DNA, the CDR3 is TGTGCCAGCAGCCAAGAGGACAGGGCGAGATATGGCTACACCTTC.

This clone was seen more than once but under ten times. The chain employs TRBV14 and TRBJ2-3, with a possible D match to TRBD1 (5 bases). The CDR3 loop spans 15 amino acids. Germline V CDR1 and CDR2: SGHDN, FVKESK. V lost 2 bases, J lost 1 base, and 10 bases lay in between. The CDR3 here is CASSQFGRGTDTQYF. The CDR3 DNA sequence: TGTGCCAGCAGCCAATTTGGCAGGGGCACAGATACGCAGTATTTT.

DNA of the CDR3: TGTGCCAGCAGTTTAGTACAGCTAACGATCCCGGTGTCGGCCAAAAACATTCAGTACTTC. Encoded protein: CASSLVQLTIPVSAKNIQYF. V and J are TRBV28 and TRBJ2-4, with D hard to call. V lost 2 bases and J lost 1, with 24 bases in between. This CDR3 contains 20 residues. The germline V gene encodes CDR1 MDHEN and CDR2 SYDVKM.